The present T cell receptor beta chain was sequenced within a study of blood T cell repertoires in COVID-19. The repertoire was sequenced with immunoSEQ multiplex PCR; TCRdb's copy has only in-frame clones and lacks some. The sample contains fewer than 450,000 clones, roughly 90% of which appear only once. This clone was counted a few times. Specimen: PBMCs or T cells enriched from blood (not recorded which). This TCR was sampled from a woman aged 40 to 49 with acute COVID-19.

The CDR3 DNA reads TGTGCCAGCAGCCTAGAGAGTCGTGTAACTAATGAAAAACTGTTTTTT. Protein sequence: CASSLESRVTNEKLFF. The chain carries TRBV7-8 and TRBJ1-4, with D unclear. This CDR3 spans 16 amino acids. CDR1 is SGHVS and CDR2 is FQNEAQ in the germline V gene. V was shortened by 5 bases and J by 1 base, with 14 bases between the two germline ends.